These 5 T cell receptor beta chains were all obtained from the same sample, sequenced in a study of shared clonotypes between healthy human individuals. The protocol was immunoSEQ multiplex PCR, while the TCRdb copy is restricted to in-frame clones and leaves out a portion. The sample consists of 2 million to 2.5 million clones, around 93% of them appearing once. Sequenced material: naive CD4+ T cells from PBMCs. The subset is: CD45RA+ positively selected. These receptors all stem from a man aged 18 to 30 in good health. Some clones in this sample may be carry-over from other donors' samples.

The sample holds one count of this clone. The CDR3 loop reads CASSQDLGAGSETQYF. DNA of the CDR3: TGCGCCAGCAGCCAAGATCTCGGGGCGGGCTCCGAGACCCAGTACTTC. This chain uses TRBV4-3 with TRBJ2-5; D possibly uses TRBD1 or TRBD2 (5 bases each). Trimming stripped 0 bases from V and 5 bases from J, with 16 bases between. The CDR3 consists of 16 residues. Germline CDR1 is LGHNA and CDR2 is YSLEER.

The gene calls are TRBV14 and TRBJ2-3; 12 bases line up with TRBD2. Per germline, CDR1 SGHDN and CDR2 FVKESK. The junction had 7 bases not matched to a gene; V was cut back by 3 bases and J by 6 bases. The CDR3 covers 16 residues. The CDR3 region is CASSHLTSGRYDTQYF. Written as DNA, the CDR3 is TGTGCCAGCAGCCACCTAACTAGCGGGAGGTACGATACGCAGTATTTT.

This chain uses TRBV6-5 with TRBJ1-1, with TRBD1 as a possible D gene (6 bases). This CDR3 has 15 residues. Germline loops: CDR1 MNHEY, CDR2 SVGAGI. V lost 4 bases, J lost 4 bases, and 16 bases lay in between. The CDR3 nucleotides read TGTGCCAGCAGTTTCCAATTCACAGGGCGCACTGAAGCTTTCTTT. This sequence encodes CASSFQFTGRTEAFF.

The CDR3 DNA is TGTGCCTGGAGCGCGGGTCACTACGAGCAGTACTTC. Its protein is CAWSAGHYEQYF. The rearrangement uses TRBV30 and TRBJ2-7; tentatively, D is TRBD2 (5 bases). The CDR3 sequence is 12 residues long. In germline, CDR1 is GTSNPN, CDR2 SVGIG (reference sequence). The V end was cut by 3 bases, the J end by 3 bases, with 9 bases between.

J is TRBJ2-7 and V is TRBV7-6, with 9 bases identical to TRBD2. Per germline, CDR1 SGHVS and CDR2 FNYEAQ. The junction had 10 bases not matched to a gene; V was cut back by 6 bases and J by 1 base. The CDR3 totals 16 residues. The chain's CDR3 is CASSLTSGHGSYEQYF. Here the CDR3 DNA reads TGTGCCAGCAGTCTGACTAGCGGACACGGGTCCTACGAGCAGTACTTC.